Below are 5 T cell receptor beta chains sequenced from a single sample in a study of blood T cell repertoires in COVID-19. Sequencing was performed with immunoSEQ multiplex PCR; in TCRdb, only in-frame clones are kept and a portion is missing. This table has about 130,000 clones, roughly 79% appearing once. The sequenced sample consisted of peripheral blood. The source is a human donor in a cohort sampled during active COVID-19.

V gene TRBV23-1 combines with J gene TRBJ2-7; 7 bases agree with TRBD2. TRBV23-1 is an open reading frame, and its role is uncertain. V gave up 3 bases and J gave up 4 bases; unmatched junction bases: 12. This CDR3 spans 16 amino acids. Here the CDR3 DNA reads TGCGCCAGCAGTCACCCGGTAGCGGGTGGAATTTACGAGCAGTACTTC. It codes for CASSHPVAGGIYEQYF.

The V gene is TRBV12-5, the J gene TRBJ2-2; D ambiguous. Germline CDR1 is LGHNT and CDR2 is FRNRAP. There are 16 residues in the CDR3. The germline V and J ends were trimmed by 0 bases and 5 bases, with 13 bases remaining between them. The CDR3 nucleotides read TGTGCTAGTGGTTTGGTCCCCGCCAGAGGTACCGGGGAGCTGTTTTTT. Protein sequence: CASGLVPARGTGELFF.

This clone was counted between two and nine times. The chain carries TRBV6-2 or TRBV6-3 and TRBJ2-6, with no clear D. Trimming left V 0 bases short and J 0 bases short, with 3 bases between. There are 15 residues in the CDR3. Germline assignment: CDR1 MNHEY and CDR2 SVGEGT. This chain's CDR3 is CASSYSSSGANVLTF. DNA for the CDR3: TGTGCCAGCAGTTACTCGAGCTCTGGGGCCAACGTCCTGACTTTC.

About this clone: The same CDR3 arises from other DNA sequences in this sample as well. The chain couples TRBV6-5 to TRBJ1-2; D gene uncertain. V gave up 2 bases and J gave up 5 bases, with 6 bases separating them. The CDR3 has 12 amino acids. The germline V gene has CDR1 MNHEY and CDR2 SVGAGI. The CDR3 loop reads CASSYRGYGYTF. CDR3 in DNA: TGTGCCAGCAGTTACCGGGGATATGGCTACACCTTC.

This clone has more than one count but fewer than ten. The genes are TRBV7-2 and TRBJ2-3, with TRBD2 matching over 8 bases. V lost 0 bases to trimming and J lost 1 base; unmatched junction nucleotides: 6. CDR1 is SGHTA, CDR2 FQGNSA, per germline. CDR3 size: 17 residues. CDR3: CASSLAGAGGGTDTQYF. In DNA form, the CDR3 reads TGTGCCAGCAGCTTAGCGGGGGCGGGGGGAGGCACAGATACGCAGTATTTT.